Following are 32 T cell receptor beta chains from one sample sequenced in a study of cytomegalovirus exposure and HLA in healthy donors. PCR involved 60 Vbeta and 13 Jbeta primers. The repertoire was sequenced with immunoSEQ multiplex PCR; TCRdb's copy has only in-frame clones and lacks some. Of around 180,000 clones in the sample, approximately 84% were seen once. Specimen: PBMCs. Source of these receptors: a girl aged 5-17 years in good health and CMV-seropositive.

J is TRBJ1-2 and V is TRBV28; 8 bases line up with TRBD1. Per the germline V gene, CDR1 is MDHEN and CDR2 is SYDVKM. The CDR3 has 13 residues. V dropped 5 bases and J dropped 8; count of bases not matched to a gene: 7. CDR3 sequence: CASSPDRGMGYTF. The CDR3 nucleotides are TGTGCCAGCAGTCCCGACAGGGGCATGGGCTACACCTTC.

The table lists this clone with a count of one. The rearrangement uses TRBV2 and TRBJ2-7; TRBD1 agrees at 10 bases. The J segment lost 6 bases and the V segment lost 0 bases, leaving 8 bases of the junction unmatched. CDR3 length: 16 amino acids. Germline lookup yields CDR1 SNHLY and CDR2 FYNNEI. The CDR3 sequence is CASSEARDRGLIEQYF. The CDR3 bases are TGTGCCAGCAGTGAAGCGCGGGACAGGGGATTGATCGAGCAGTACTTC.

CDR3 loop: CASSQRQLSTDTQYF. CDR3 sequence (DNA): TGTGCCAGCAGCCAGAGGCAGCTCAGCACAGATACGCAGTATTTT. The chain uses TRBV27 and TRBJ2-3; D is undetermined. V dropped 6 bases and J dropped 0 bases, with 13 bases sitting between them. CDR1 and CDR2 from the germline V gene are MNHEY and SMNVEV (reference sequence). The CDR3 spans 15 residues.

The sample holds one count of this clone. The J gene is TRBJ1-1, the V gene TRBV28; weak D call: TRBD1 (5 bases). Germline V lookup: CDR1 MDHEN, CDR2 SYDVKM. Trimming cost V 2 bases and J 6 bases, with 16 bases left between them. The CDR3 totals 15 residues. This CDR3 reads CASSLLGTDNSEAFF. As DNA, the CDR3 is TGTGCCAGCAGTTTACTAGGAACGGACAATTCTGAAGCTTTCTTT.

This clone showed up just once. The chain employs TRBV6-1 and TRBJ2-7, with a weak D call TRBD1 (5 bases). The CDR3 is 16 residues long. V was shortened by 2 bases and J by 5 bases, with 19 bases between the two germline ends. In germline, CDR1 is MNHNS, CDR2 SASEGT. The DNA for the CDR3 is TGTGCCAGCAGTGAACTGCAGGAACGACCCAGGGACGAGCAGTACTTC. Amino acid sequence: CASSELQERPRDEQYF.

The genes are TRBV18 and TRBJ1-2, with D possibly matching TRBD1 (6 bases). The germline V gene encodes CDR1 KGHSH and CDR2 LQKENI. V was clipped by 3 bases and J by 0 bases, with 11 bases between them. The CDR3 spans 15 residues. CDR3 nucleotide sequence: TGTGCCAGCTCACCTCAGGACAGCTCTAACTATGGCTACACCTTC. Translation: CASSPQDSSNYGYTF.

CDR3 DNA: TGTGCCAGAAGCTGCCAGGCCGATAATTCACCCCTCCACTTT. Translation: CARSCQADNSPLHF. V and J are TRBV5-3 and TRBJ1-6; D is undetermined. TRBV5-3 has ORF status, its function being uncertain. The CDR3 runs 14 residues. Trimming took off 3 bases at V and 5 bases at J, with 9 bases between the two ends.

This clone was picked up one time. The chain couples TRBV4-1 to TRBJ1-1; D remains unclear. CDR1 is MGHRA, CDR2 YSYEKL, per germline. V was trimmed by 0 bases and J by 0 bases, leaving 8 bases between them. The CDR3 is made up of 15 amino acids. The CDR3 region has the DNA TGCGCCAGCAGCCAAGAGGGGAGCTTGAACACTGAAGCTTTCTTT. This translates into CASSQEGSLNTEAFF.

The chain uses TRBV27 and TRBJ2-7, with 7 bases matching TRBD1. CDR3 length equals 16 residues. The trim removed 0 bases at V and 0 bases at J, leaving 5 bases unmatched. CDR1 and CDR2 (germline): MNHEY, SMNVEV (reference sequence). Here the CDR3 DNA reads TGTGCCAGCAGTTTATCCGGGACAGAGCACTCCTACGAGCAGTACTTC. It translates to CASSLSGTEHSYEQYF.

The chain combines TRBV5-4 with TRBJ1-2; 8 nucleotides agree with TRBD1. The CDR3 sequence is 14 residues long. CDR1 is SGHNT, CDR2 YYREEE, per germline (reference sequence). J gave up 8 bases and V 1 base, and 7 bases lay outside the gene matches. The CDR3 coding sequence is TGTGCCAGCAGCTTGTGGCAGGGGGCGCGGGGCTACACCTTC. Its protein is CASSLWQGARGYTF.

This clone was seen just once. This sequence joins TRBV2 and TRBJ1-2; 10 nucleotides match TRBD1. The germline CDR1 and CDR2 sequences are SNHLY and FYNNEI. This CDR3 is built from 15 residues. Unmatched junction bases numbered 2, after V lost 1 base and J lost 3 bases. CDR3 loop: CASSEEDRGYYGYTF. The CDR3 DNA is TGTGCCAGCAGTGAAGAGGACAGGGGGTACTATGGCTACACCTTC.

This rearrangement joins TRBV27 to TRBJ2-3; TRBD2 matches at 9 bases. CDR1 MNHEY and CDR2 SMNVEV come from the germline V gene (reference sequence). The CDR3 sequence is 14 residues long. Losses at the gene ends were 4 bases for V and 6 bases for J; bases not matched to a gene: 5. The DNA for the CDR3 is TGTGCCAGCAGTTCGGGACTAGCCAGCGATACGCAGTATTTT. Its translation is CASSSGLASDTQYF.

This chain connects TRBV7-9 to TRBJ1-1, with D hard to call. In germline, CDR1 is SEHNR, CDR2 FQNEAQ (reference sequence). The CDR3 is made up of 14 amino acids. Trimming took 3 bases from V and 6 from J, leaving 14 bases between them. CDR3 loop: CASSFVEAVAEAFF. The DNA of the CDR3 is TGTGCCAGCAGCTTTGTGGAGGCGGTGGCTGAAGCTTTCTTT.

This clone was observed a few times. The V gene is TRBV11-2, the J gene TRBJ2-1; weak D call: TRBD2 (6 bases). V lost 4 bases and J lost 2, with 15 bases in between. CDR1 and CDR2 (germline): SGHAT, FQNNGV. The CDR3 consists of 16 residues. In DNA, the CDR3 is TGTGCCAGCAGCTCCATGCTCGCGGGAACCTACAATGAGCAGTTCTTC. It translates to CASSSMLAGTYNEQFF.

The chain combines TRBV5-1 with TRBJ1-4, with D uncertain. CDR3 size: 13 residues. The germline gives CDR1 SGHRS, CDR2 YFSETQ. The ends were cut back, 4 bases at V and 4 bases at J, with 8 bases in the middle. For the CDR3, the DNA is TGCGCCAGCAGCGAGCGCTATAATGAAAAACTGTTTTTT. Translated: CASSERYNEKLFF.

This rearrangement joins TRBV6-5 to TRBJ2-7; 11 bases are a match to TRBD1. CDR1 MNHEY and CDR2 SVGAGI come from the germline V gene. CDR3 size: 15 residues. V lost 6 bases and J lost 4; bases outside the gene matches: 8. CDR3 coding DNA: TGTGCCAGCAGGTACGGACAGGGGGCTTTGTACGAGCAGTACTTC. This codes for CASRYGQGALYEQYF.

V gene TRBV28 combines with J gene TRBJ2-7; tentative D call: TRBD1 (8 bases). V was shortened by 2 bases and J by 4 bases, with 21 bases between the two germline ends. Per the germline V gene, CDR1 is MDHEN and CDR2 is SYDVKM. The CDR3 spans 17 residues. The CDR3 reads CASSLKPQGGLLYEQYF. CDR3 bases: TGTGCCAGCAGTTTAAAACCACAGGGGGGGTTATTGTACGAGCAGTACTTC. The full variable domain, its missing parts supplied by reference TRBV28 and TRBJ2-7, is DVKVTQSSRYLVKRTGEKVFLECVQDMDHENMFWYRQDPGLGLRLIYFSYDVKMKEKGDIPEGYSVSREKKERFSLILESASTNQTSMYLCASSLKPQGGLLYEQYFGPGTRLTVT.

This clone turned up a few times. The rearrangement links TRBV7-8 to TRBJ1-1; 7 bases are a match to TRBD1. Per the germline V gene, CDR1 is SGHVS and CDR2 is FQNEAQ. J lost 1 base, V lost 4 bases, and 6 bases had no gene match. This CDR3 region has 15 residues. CDR3 nucleotides: TGTGCCAGCAGCTACCGGGACAGCAAGAACACTGAAGCTTTCTTT. Its protein product is CASSYRDSKNTEAFF.

The J gene is TRBJ1-1, the V gene TRBV14; a weak D match, TRBD1 (6 bases). Trimming removed 3 bases from V and 0 bases from J, with 8 bases in between. The CDR3 loop spans 14 amino acids. The germline V gene has CDR1 SGHDN and CDR2 FVKESK. Here the CDR3 DNA reads TGTGCCAGCAGCCACACAGGGATGAACACTGAAGCTTTCTTT. Its translation: CASSHTGMNTEAFF. Combining the CDR3 with reference TRBV14 and TRBJ1-1 gives the whole variable domain EAGVTQFPSHSVIEKGQTVTLRCDPISGHDNLYWYRRVMGKEIKFLLHFVKESKQDESGMPNNRFLAERTGGTYSTLKVQPAELEDSGVYFCASSHTGMNTEAFFGQGTRLTVV.

The chain employs TRBV19 and TRBJ1-5; no firm D call. CDR1 and CDR2 from the germline V gene are LNHDA and SQIVND (reference sequence). Trimming shortened V by 0 bases and J by 4 bases, and 4 bases separated the two germline ends. The CDR3 is 13 amino acids. CDR3 bases: TGTGCCAGTAGTATAGATCTAAATCAGCCCCAGCATTTT. Amino acid sequence: CASSIDLNQPQHF.

The rearrangement joins TRBV19 to TRBJ1-5; tentatively, D is TRBD1 (5 bases). Trimming took off 5 bases at V and 0 bases at J, with 17 bases between the two ends. This CDR3 spans 17 amino acids. CDR1 and CDR2 from the germline V gene are LNHDA and SQIVND (reference sequence). The CDR3 region is CASSPRQPYDSNQPQHF. The CDR3 DNA is TGTGCCAGTAGTCCCCGACAGCCCTACGATAGCAATCAGCCCCAGCATTTT.

This clone was observed once. This rearrangement joins TRBV19 to TRBJ1-1, with D unresolved. This CDR3 contains 14 residues. Germline loops: CDR1 LNHDA, CDR2 SQIVND (reference sequence). Trimming took off 1 base at V and 3 bases at J, with 9 bases between the two ends. The CDR3 DNA follows: TGTGCCAGTAGTATAGGGCAGTTCTACACTGAAGCTTTCTTT. Its translation: CASSIGQFYTEAFF.

The rearrangement joins TRBV7-9 to TRBJ2-5; TRBD1 might be the D (6 bases). The CDR3 has 13 residues. Per the germline V gene, CDR1 is SEHNR and CDR2 is FQNEAQ (reference sequence). V was cut by 2 bases and J by 4 bases, with 8 bases left in between. CDR3 in amino acids: CASSLYRAETQYF. CDR3 bases: TGTGCCAGCAGCTTATACAGGGCAGAGACCCAGTACTTC.

The CDR3 here is CASNFGTDRNYGYTF. The CDR3 nucleotides are TGTGCCAGCAATTTCGGGACAGACAGGAACTATGGCTACACCTTC. The chain couples TRBV28 to TRBJ1-2; 7 bases fit TRBD1. The V segment lost 7 bases and the J segment 2 bases; nucleotides outside the gene matches: 10. The CDR3 loop spans 15 amino acids. Germline V gives CDR1 MDHEN, CDR2 SYDVKM.

The chain is built from TRBV19 and TRBJ1-5; 8 bases align to TRBD1. Per germline, CDR1 LNHDA and CDR2 SQIVND (reference sequence). The CDR3 runs 14 residues. V gave up 3 bases and J gave up 10 bases; unmatched junction bases: 8. The CDR3 is CASSIGQGLPPQHF. DNA for the CDR3: TGTGCCAGTAGTATTGGACAGGGACTTCCCCCCCAGCATTTT.

CDR3 in DNA: TGTGCCAGCAGCCATGGACTAGTGCCAGATACGCAGTATTTT. Its translation: CASSHGLVPDTQYF. The chain employs TRBV7-9 and TRBJ2-3, with 7 bases fitting TRBD2. The V segment lost 5 bases and the J segment 4 bases; nucleotides outside the gene matches: 6. The CDR3 consists of 14 residues. The germline gives CDR1 SEHNR, CDR2 FQNEAQ (reference sequence).

V usage is TRBV7-2 and J usage is TRBJ2-4; D unclear. The CDR3 extends over 16 amino acids. Per germline, CDR1 SGHTA and CDR2 FQGNSA. V was clipped by 0 bases and J by 0 bases, with 9 bases between them. This CDR3 is CASSLAPVLAKNIQYF. CDR3 nucleotide sequence: TGTGCCAGCAGCTTAGCCCCAGTCCTAGCCAAAAACATTCAGTACTTC.

This chain links TRBV6-5 with TRBJ2-1, with a possible D match to TRBD1 (6 bases). Germline V gene lookup returns CDR1 MNHEY and CDR2 SVGAGI. CDR3 length: 15 residues. Trimming pared 4 bases from V and 4 bases from J, leaving 14 bases between. The CDR3 here is CASSSRQAHYNEQFF. The CDR3 DNA reads as TGTGCCAGCAGTTCCCGACAGGCCCATTACAATGAGCAGTTCTTC.

The chain joins TRBV27 to TRBJ2-7; 8 bases are a match to TRBD1. From germline, CDR1 is MNHEY and CDR2 SMNVEV (reference sequence). V was clipped by 5 bases and J by 4 bases; unmatched bases: 10. This CDR3 has 15 amino acids. Here the CDR3 DNA reads TGTGCCAGCAGTGGGACCGGGACAGGTCAATACGAGCAGTACTTC. Protein: CASSGTGTGQYEQYF.

J is TRBJ1-2 and V is TRBV19; 9 bases agree with TRBD1. The CDR3 has 15 amino acids. CDR1 is LNHDA, CDR2 SQIVND, per germline (reference sequence). V shed 2 bases, J shed 3 bases, and the junction held 4 bases outside the gene matches. CDR3 in amino acids: CASSILRDRDYGYTF. CDR3 DNA: TGTGCCAGTAGTATATTGCGGGACAGGGACTATGGCTACACCTTC.

The rearrangement uses TRBV7-9 and TRBJ1-6; D perhaps matches TRBD1 (6 bases). The V gene's germline CDR1 is SEHNR and CDR2 FQNEAQ (reference sequence). The CDR3 is made up of 13 amino acids. Trimming removed 6 bases from V and 11 bases from J, with 14 bases in between. The DNA for the CDR3 is TGTGCCAGCAGGGAGGACAGAATTACACCCCTCCACTTT. Translating it yields CASREDRITPLHF. Looking up the rest from reference TRBV7-9 and TRBJ1-6 gives the full variable domain: DTGVSQNPRHKITKRGQNVTFRCDPISEHNRLYWYRQTLGQGPEFLTYFQNEAQLEKSRLLSDRFSAERPKGSFSTLEIQRTEQGDSAMYLCASREDRITPLHFGNGTRLTVT.

The V gene is TRBV6-4, the J gene TRBJ1-6; possibly TRBD1 for D (6 bases). The CDR3 is 16 residues long. CDR1 is MRHNA, CDR2 SNTAGT, per germline. The V end lost 4 bases, the J end lost 8 bases, and 18 bases lay between the germline ends. The CDR3 reads CASSVLGTGSDSPLHF. As DNA, the CDR3 is TGTGCCAGCAGTGTTTTGGGTACAGGGTCGGATTCACCCCTCCACTTT.